The clone carrying this TCR beta chain was counted many times. The CDR3 loop spans 18 amino acids. The ends lost 0 bases at V and 3 bases at J; junction bases unmatched: 8. Germline V CDR1 and CDR2: LGHNA, YSLEER. The entry originates in a study of T cells after yellow fever vaccination. Study-level information: Fractions of limited cellularity were prepared by means of SMART-Seq v4 Ultra Low Input.

One entry per CDR3 protein results from TCRdb running MiXCR on the 5' RACE reads. The sample includes about 74,000 distinct CDR3 sequences, around 6.5% seen only once; the top ten take 30% to 45%. This chain links TRBV4-3 with TRBJ2-5; 12 nucleotides agree with TRBD1. This sample comprised CD8+ T cells sorted from PBMCs, obtained 5 to 6 days after the first yellow fever vaccination. This TCR was recovered from a man between 18 and 29 years old who received the YFV17D yellow fever vaccine. This CDR3 reads CASSQDIIGTGGEETQYF. Written as DNA, the CDR3 is TGCGCCAGCAGCCAAGATATCATCGGGACAGGGGGCGAAGAGACCCAGTACTTC.